These 18 T cell receptor beta chains share one sample of origin, sequenced in a study of T-cell reconstitution after alpha-beta-depleted transplantation in children. During its preparation, the TCRbeta library received unique molecular identifiers. TCRdb analysed the PCR reads with MiXCR anew, one entry per CDR3 protein. The sample holds 200,000 to 250,000 distinct CDR3 sequences, 20% to 30% seen once. Sequencing was performed on PBMCs, mostly from graft donor cells, taken 360 days after TCRalphabeta/CD19-depleted stem cell transplant. The receptors come from a female patient aged 2 to 10 who had a stem cell transplant for congenital amegakaryocytic thrombocytopenia, so the T cells may come from the graft donor.

Ten or more counts support this clonotype. The chain combines TRBV3-1 with TRBJ2-3; TRBD1 agrees at 7 bases. CDR1 is LGHDT and CDR2 is YNNKEL in the germline V gene (reference sequence). V gave up 6 bases and J gave up 2 bases; unmatched junction bases: 8. The CDR3 spans 15 residues. CDR3 DNA sequence: TGTGCCAGCAGTGGGCTCCAGGGGGTCACAGATACGCAGTATTTT. This codes for CASSGLQGVTDTQYF.

The V call is TRBV12-3 or TRBV12-4, the J call TRBJ1-1; D unresolved. Between the trimmed V and J ends, which lost 2 bases and 6 bases, there was a span of 7 bases. The CDR3 contains 12 residues. The CDR3 DNA reads TGTGCCAGCAGTTTACGGCAGGCTGAAGCTTTCTTT. Protein sequence: CASSLRQAEAFF.

The chain employs TRBV5-8 and TRBJ1-1; 7 positions agree with TRBD1. The junction had 8 bases not matched to a gene; V was cut back by 2 bases and J by 1 base. The CDR3 spans 16 residues. The germline V gene encodes CDR1 SGHTS and CDR2 YDEGEE. Here the CDR3 DNA reads TGTGCCAGCAGCTTCCCTGGACAGGAGGAGAACACTGAAGCTTTCTTT. Translating it yields CASSFPGQEENTEAFF.

This clonotype was counted between two and nine times. The chain uses TRBV5-1 and TRBJ2-3; D unresolved. Germline CDR1 reads SGHRS; CDR2 reads YFSETQ. The V end lost 5 bases, the J end lost 5 bases, and 9 bases lay between the germline ends. This CDR3 contains 12 residues. CDR3 protein: CASRIGVDTQYF. Written as DNA, the CDR3 is TGCGCCAGCAGAATTGGGGTAGATACGCAGTATTTT.

The V gene is TRBV12-3 or TRBV12-4, the J gene TRBJ2-7; 8 nucleotides line up with TRBD1. CDR3 length: 16 amino acids. V gave up 7 bases and J gave up 3 bases; unmatched junction bases: 14. The CDR3 nucleotides are TGTGCCAGCACCCAATCGACAGGGGTTATCTACTACGAGCAGTACTTC. Encoded protein: CASTQSTGVIYYEQYF.

This rearrangement joins TRBV15 to TRBJ2-1; 15 bases align to TRBD2. From germline, CDR1 is LNHNV and CDR2 YYDKDF (reference sequence). The CDR3 spans 15 residues. V dropped 3 bases and J dropped 15; count of bases not matched to a gene: 9. The CDR3 sequence is CATSREPGLAGGSFF. As DNA, the CDR3 is TGTGCCACCAGCAGGGAACCGGGACTAGCGGGAGGTTCGTTCTTC.

The chain uses TRBV20-1 and TRBJ2-7, with TRBD2 identical over 13 bases. CDR1 is DFQATT and CDR2 is SNEGSKA in the germline V gene (reference sequence). The CDR3 runs 15 residues. The J segment lost 5 bases and the V segment lost 5 bases, leaving 9 bases of the junction unmatched. The CDR3 DNA follows: TGCAGTGCTTCTAAAGGGACTAGCGGGATCCACGAGCAGTACTTC. Its protein product is CSASKGTSGIHEQYF.

This chain connects TRBV6-1 to TRBJ2-1; 14 bases fit TRBD2. The CDR3 covers 14 residues. Germline CDR1 and CDR2: MNHNS and SASEGT. The junction had 3 bases not matched to a gene; V was cut back by 5 bases and J by 9 bases. The CDR3 reads CASSTGLAGGEQFF. In DNA form, the CDR3 reads TGTGCCAGCAGTACCGGACTAGCGGGGGGTGAGCAGTTCTTC.

This clonotype was counted only a few times. The chain joins TRBV7-8 to TRBJ2-3; weak D call: TRBD2 (6 bases). In germline, CDR1 is SGHVS, CDR2 FQNEAQ. Between the trimmed V and J ends, which lost 7 bases and 0 bases, there was a span of 23 bases. The length of the CDR3 is 18 residues. CDR3 coding DNA: TGTGCCAGCAACACTCCCTTTCCGGACTACTCTAGCACAGATACGCAGTATTTT. Its translation: CASNTPFPDYSSTDTQYF.

The chain has TRBV20-1 and TRBJ2-3; the match to TRBD2 covers 11 bases. This CDR3 contains 18 residues. From germline, CDR1 is DFQATT and CDR2 SNEGSKA (reference sequence). Unmatched junction bases numbered 16, after V lost 7 bases and J lost 1 base. Written as DNA, the CDR3 is TGCAGTGTTGTGACCGCTAGCGGGGGGCGACGGGGCACAGATACGCAGTATTTT. This gives the protein CSVVTASGGRRGTDTQYF.

This chain uses TRBV28 with TRBJ1-5; D is uncertain. The CDR3 totals 12 residues. Trimming took off 11 bases at V and 3 bases at J, with 11 bases between the two ends. Germline CDR1 MDHEN, CDR2 SYDVKM. DNA for the CDR3: TGTGCCGCTGACGGTCTCAATCAGCCCCAGCATTTT. This sequence encodes CAADGLNQPQHF.

This clonotype turned up a few times. The chain couples TRBV6-2 or TRBV6-3 to TRBJ1-6; the D is unclear. Trimming shortened V by 2 bases and J by 7 bases, and 9 bases separated the two germline ends. CDR3 length: 14 amino acids. Germline assignment: CDR1 MNHEY and CDR2 SVGEGT. The CDR3, as DNA: TGTGCCAGCAGTTACAGCGGAGCAAATTCACCCCTCCACTTT. Its translation is CASSYSGANSPLHF.

A few counts support this clonotype. The chain couples TRBV6-1 to TRBJ1-4, with D tentatively TRBD1 (5 bases). The CDR3 extends over 13 amino acids. With 8 bases removed from V and 6 bases from J, the gap between germline ends came to 13 bases. Germline V gene sequence: CDR1 MNHNS, CDR2 SASEGT. This chain's CDR3 is CASEAGWYEKLFF. The CDR3 coding sequence is TGTGCCAGCGAAGCAGGGTGGTATGAAAAACTGTTTTTT.

Points on this clonotype: This may be a read error, as it is one base from a much larger clone. The CDR3 end shows no conserved phenylalanine or tryptophan, and so a read error is likely. The genes are TRBV12-3 or TRBV12-4 and TRBJ2-1; tentative D call: TRBD2 (5 bases). The CDR3 spans 16 residues. V was trimmed by 5 bases and J by 5 bases, leaving 19 bases between them. CDR3 bases: TGTGCCAGCAGTGCCAAGCGGCGCACCCTGAACAATGAGCAGTTCGTC. Its translation: CASSAKRRTLNNEQFV.

V usage is TRBV20-1 and J usage is TRBJ2-2; 7 nucleotides agree with TRBD2. Germline V CDR1 and CDR2: DFQATT, SNEGSKA (reference sequence). V dropped 2 bases and J dropped 8; count of bases not matched to a gene: 11. The CDR3 consists of 15 residues. In DNA form, the CDR3 reads TGCAGTGCTAGACCACCTCGCCAGGGAGGGGGGGAGCTGTTTTTT. This sequence encodes CSARPPRQGGGELFF.

This chain joins TRBV29-1 and TRBJ1-2; D perhaps matches TRBD1 (5 bases). The germline V and J ends were trimmed by 0 bases and 6 bases, with 26 bases remaining between them. The germline gives CDR1 SQVTM, CDR2 ANQGSEA. This CDR3 contains 18 residues. The CDR3 DNA is TGCAGCGTTGAAGACTTTCCGAACACCGAGACAGCATCGAATGGCTACACCTTC. The encoded protein is CSVEDFPNTETASNGYTF.

This clonotype was counted many times. The chain is built from TRBV4-1 and TRBJ2-5, with 10 bases lining up with TRBD2. CDR1 and CDR2 (germline): MGHRA, YSYEKL. This CDR3 contains 16 residues. Trimming cost V 2 bases and J 6 bases; bases outside gene matches: 9. The chain's CDR3 is CASSQRSSGSKKTQYF. CDR3 bases: TGCGCCAGCAGCCAACGATCTAGCGGGAGTAAGAAGACCCAGTACTTC.

This chain uses TRBV20-1 with TRBJ1-1; no reliable D call. The V and J ends lost 6 bases and 1 base respectively, with 6 bases between them. The CDR3 is made up of 11 amino acids. Germline CDR1 reads DFQATT; CDR2 reads SNEGSKA (reference sequence). CDR3 DNA sequence: TGCAGTGCCGAAGAGAACACTGAAGCTTTCTTT. Residues: CSAEENTEAFF.